This T cell receptor (beta chain) was sequenced for a study of T cell responses to AZD1222 COVID-19 vaccine. Study-level points and caveats: Spike was spanned by vaccine-associated CD4 TCRs, which were dominant at 160-218 and 743-854.

From germline, CDR1 is SGHDN and CDR2 FVKESK. Trimming left V 5 bases short and J 6 bases short, with 17 bases between. This CDR3 has 14 residues. Measured with immunoSEQ multiplex PCR; TCRdb has only the in-frame clones, and not every one. The sample carries over 100,000 clones, around nine tenths recorded once. This clone was observed a single time. Antigen: not known. The rearrangement uses TRBV14 and TRBJ2-7; D may be TRBD1 or TRBD2 (5 bases each). The sample consisted of peripheral blood, taken on day 0 of AZD1222 vaccination. The receptor comes from an adult in good health. Written as DNA, the CDR3 is TGTGCCAGCAGCTGGGGACCTCCCCCGCTCGAGCAGTACTTC. This sequence encodes CASSWGPPPLEQYF.